This entry concerns a single TCR beta chain. Its antigen is still unknown. Treatment denoted: roughly 10-day PBMC culture with coronavirus spike peptide pools or control peptides (ViraFEST assay). In germline, CDR1 is SGDLS, CDR2 YYNGEE. J gave up 0 bases and V 4 bases, and 6 bases lay outside the gene matches. The CDR3 spans 16 residues. This sample is drawn from a study of vaccination and CD4 T cells after COVID-19. On the study more broadly: Control wells got either CEFX epitopes, HIV-1 Nef peptides, or no peptide at all.

The Oncomine TCR Beta short-read assay was what sequenced the DNA obtained from cultured CD4+ T cells. CD4+ T cells were cultured, and genomic DNA was extracted from them. TCRdb itself ran the PCR reads through MiXCR, one entry per CDR3 protein. The table has about 3,600 distinct CDR3 sequences, 17% seen once. The source is a human donor who had recovered from COVID-19. The V gene is TRBV9, the J gene TRBJ1-1, with TRBD1 identical over 10 bases. Source material: CD4+ T cells from blood, cultured in vitro. The CDR3 sequence is CASSRQGATLNTEAFF. CDR3 bases: TGTGCCAGCAGCAGACAGGGGGCTACCCTGAACACTGAAGCTTTCTTT.